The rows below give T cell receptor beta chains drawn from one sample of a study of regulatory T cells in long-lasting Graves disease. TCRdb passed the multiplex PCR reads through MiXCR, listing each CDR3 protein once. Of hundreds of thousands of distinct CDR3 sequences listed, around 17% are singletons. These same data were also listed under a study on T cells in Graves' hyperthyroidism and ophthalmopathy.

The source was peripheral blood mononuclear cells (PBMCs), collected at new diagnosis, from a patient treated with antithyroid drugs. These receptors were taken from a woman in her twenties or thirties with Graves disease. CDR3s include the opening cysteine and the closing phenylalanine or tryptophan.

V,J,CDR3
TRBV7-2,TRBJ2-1,CASSPMVSYNEQFF
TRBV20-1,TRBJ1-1,CSASGRENTEAFF
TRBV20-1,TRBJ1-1,CSARGGAAEAFF
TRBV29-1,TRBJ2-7,CSVEEGVQGSSYEQYF
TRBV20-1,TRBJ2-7,CSARSGTGMVEQYF
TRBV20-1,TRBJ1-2,CSARDVNGNGYTF
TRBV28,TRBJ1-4,CASGGGRNEKLFF
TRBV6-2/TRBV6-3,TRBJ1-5,CASSAFGAGNQPQHF
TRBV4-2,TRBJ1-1,CASSQDWGGKNTEAFF
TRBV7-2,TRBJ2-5,CASSSPLTSGGGETQYF
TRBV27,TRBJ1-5,CASSLREGRQPQHF
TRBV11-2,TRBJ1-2,CASSQGEIFNYGYTF
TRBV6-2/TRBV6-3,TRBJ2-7,CASRMGGEQYF
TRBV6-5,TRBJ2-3,CASSYSTSGIDTQYF
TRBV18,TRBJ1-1,CASSPVRVITEAFF
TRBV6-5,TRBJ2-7,CASSYSNRVLDEQYF
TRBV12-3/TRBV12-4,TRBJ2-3,CASSPRGISTDTQYF
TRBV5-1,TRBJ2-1,CASSLQPGQANEQFF
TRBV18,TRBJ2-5,CASSPQGGETRYF
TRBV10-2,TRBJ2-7,CASGDRVYEQYF
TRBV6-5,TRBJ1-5,CASSYSSSGSSNQPQHF
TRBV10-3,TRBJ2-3,CAAQAGGALDTQYF
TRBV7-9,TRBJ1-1,CASSFFTGNTEAFF